Listed below are T cell receptor beta chains from one sample, sequenced in a study of blood T cell repertoires in COVID-19. Generated by immunoSEQ multiplex PCR, the TCRdb table keeps only in-frame clones and is missing some. The data contain 95,000 to 100,000 clones, 80% to 90% of them seen just once; the ten biggest clones take up about 9.9%. Input material: peripheral blood. These receptors were collected from a woman in her 30s with acute or convalescent COVID-19. The CDR3 runs from the conserved cysteine through the conserved F or W. D genes are given only for firm matches. A row's size may be missing; if present it is once, few, many or a size class.

d_gene: TRBD1
abundance: NA
j_gene: TRBJ2-7
v_gene: TRBV28
CDR3nt: TGTGCCAGCAGGACGAGACAGGGGAGCTCCTACGAGCAGTACTTC
CDR3aa: CASRTRQGSSYEQYF

d_gene: TRBD1
abundance: once
j_gene: TRBJ1-1
v_gene: TRBV15
CDR3nt: TGTGCCACCAGCACTCGAGGAGGGCAGGGGGCCCCCATGAACACTGAAGCTTTCTTT
CDR3aa: CATSTRGGQGAPMNTEAFF

d_gene: NA
abundance: NA
j_gene: TRBJ2-7
v_gene: TRBV27
CDR3nt: TGTGCCAGCCGCAGGTCGGACTACGAGCAGTACTTC
CDR3aa: CASRRSDYEQYF

d_gene: TRBD1
abundance: NA
j_gene: TRBJ2-2
v_gene: TRBV5-1
CDR3nt: TGCGCCAGCAGCTCCTTACAGGGGGGAACCGGGGAGCTGTTTTTT
CDR3aa: CASSSLQGGTGELFF

d_gene: NA
abundance: NA
j_gene: TRBJ1-2
v_gene: TRBV30
CDR3nt: TGTGCCTCTCCCACAGGGAAGTATGGCTACACCTTC
CDR3aa: CASPTGKYGYTF

d_gene: TRBD2
abundance: NA
j_gene: TRBJ2-3
v_gene: TRBV27
CDR3nt: TGTGCCAGCAGTTCTCCCGGGGGGGTGGGAGATACGCAGTATTTT
CDR3aa: CASSSPGGVGDTQYF

d_gene: NA
abundance: NA
j_gene: TRBJ2-7
v_gene: TRBV7-8
CDR3nt: TGTGCCAGCAGCTTAGCAGGGAGCAGCGAGCAGTACTTC
CDR3aa: CASSLAGSSEQYF

d_gene: TRBD1
abundance: NA
j_gene: TRBJ2-7
v_gene: TRBV5-1
CDR3nt: TGCGCCAGCAGCATATCCGGGACAGCCAGCTACGAGCAGTACTTC
CDR3aa: CASSISGTASYEQYF

d_gene: TRBD1
abundance: few
j_gene: TRBJ1-1
v_gene: TRBV28
CDR3nt: TGTGCCAGCAGCCCGGGGACAGGCAAAGCGAACACTGAAGCTTTCTTT
CDR3aa: CASSPGTGKANTEAFF

d_gene: TRBD2
abundance: NA
j_gene: TRBJ2-3
v_gene: TRBV5-4
CDR3nt: TGTGCCAGCAGCTTGGGGAGCGGGGGGGAAGTTACGCAGTATTTT
CDR3aa: CASSLGSGGEVTQYF

d_gene: TRBD2
abundance: NA
j_gene: TRBJ2-7
v_gene: TRBV2
CDR3nt: TGTGCCAGCAGCGCGGGGGGGCCTCTAATCGAGCAGTACTTC
CDR3aa: CASSAGGPLIEQYF

d_gene: NA
abundance: NA
j_gene: TRBJ1-2
v_gene: TRBV5-1
CDR3nt: TGCGCCAGCAGCCGAACGGGGGATTTTGGCTACACCTTC
CDR3aa: CASSRTGDFGYTF

d_gene: NA
abundance: NA
j_gene: TRBJ2-1
v_gene: TRBV27
CDR3nt: TGTGCCAGCAGTCGTAATTCCTACAATGAGCAGTTCTTC
CDR3aa: CASSRNSYNEQFF

d_gene: NA
abundance: few
j_gene: TRBJ1-2
v_gene: TRBV25-1
CDR3nt: TGTGCCAGCGCCACTACAGGGAACTATGGCTACACCTTC
CDR3aa: CASATTGNYGYTF

d_gene: TRBD2
abundance: NA
j_gene: TRBJ2-5
v_gene: TRBV11-1
CDR3nt: TGTGCCAGCAGCCTTGGCCAGCGGGGAGGACAAGAGACCCAGTACTTC
CDR3aa: CASSLGQRGGQETQYF

d_gene: NA
abundance: NA
j_gene: TRBJ2-2
v_gene: TRBV6-5
CDR3nt: TGTGCCAGCACCCTAGCAAGGTCCGGGGAGCTGTTTTTT
CDR3aa: CASTLARSGELFF

d_gene: NA
abundance: NA
j_gene: TRBJ1-5
v_gene: TRBV28
CDR3nt: TGTGCCAGCAGTTCCCCGGGGGGGGGAGTGAGCAATCAGCCCCAGCATTTT
CDR3aa: CASSSPGGGVSNQPQHF

d_gene: TRBD2
abundance: once
j_gene: TRBJ2-1
v_gene: TRBV14
CDR3nt: TGTGCCAGCAGTTCACGGGGGGGAAAGTTAAATGAGCAGTTCTTC
CDR3aa: CASSSRGGKLNEQFF

d_gene: NA
abundance: NA
j_gene: TRBJ2-7
v_gene: TRBV6-5
CDR3nt: TGTGCCAGCAGGCGGGGACAGCGATCAAATTACGAGCAGTACTTC
CDR3aa: CASRRGQRSNYEQYF

d_gene: TRBD1
abundance: NA
j_gene: TRBJ1-3
v_gene: TRBV5-6
CDR3nt: TGTGCCAGCAGCTTGGCCGGGGACAGGGGAGGAGTGGGAAACACCATATATTTT
CDR3aa: CASSLAGDRGGVGNTIYF

d_gene: TRBD1
abundance: NA
j_gene: TRBJ2-1
v_gene: TRBV29-1
CDR3nt: TGCAGCACATGCCGGGACAGGGGGCTCAATGAGCAGTTCTTC
CDR3aa: CSTCRDRGLNEQFF

d_gene: NA
abundance: few
j_gene: TRBJ1-2
v_gene: TRBV18
CDR3nt: TGTGCCAGCTCACCGGAGGCGGACGCTAACTATGGCTACACCTTC
CDR3aa: CASSPEADANYGYTF

d_gene: TRBD2
abundance: NA
j_gene: TRBJ2-1
v_gene: TRBV5-1
CDR3nt: TGCGCCAGCAGCACCTTAGCGGGGGGGCCCAATGAGCAGTTCTTC
CDR3aa: CASSTLAGGPNEQFF

d_gene: NA
abundance: NA
j_gene: TRBJ2-2
v_gene: TRBV25-1
CDR3nt: TGTGCCAGCAGTCGAAGTCCCGGCGGGGAGCTGTTTTTT
CDR3aa: CASSRSPGGELFF

d_gene: NA
abundance: NA
j_gene: TRBJ2-1
v_gene: TRBV7-2
CDR3nt: TGTGCCAGCACTCCGCGGATGAGCTCCTACAATGAGCAGTTCTTC
CDR3aa: CASTPRMSSYNEQFF

d_gene: TRBD1
abundance: NA
j_gene: TRBJ2-7
v_gene: TRBV5-6
CDR3nt: TGTGCCAGCAGCTTAAAACCCGGACAGGCCTACGAGCAGTACTTC
CDR3aa: CASSLKPGQAYEQYF

d_gene: TRBD1
abundance: NA
j_gene: TRBJ1-1
v_gene: TRBV9
CDR3nt: TGTGCCAGCAGCCTCGCGGGACAGGGGACTACTGAAGCTTTCTTT
CDR3aa: CASSLAGQGTTEAFF

d_gene: TRBD2
abundance: NA
j_gene: TRBJ2-7
v_gene: TRBV28
CDR3nt: TGTGCCAGCAGCTACAGCGGGGCGAACTACGAGCAGTACTTC
CDR3aa: CASSYSGANYEQYF

d_gene: NA
abundance: few
j_gene: TRBJ1-3
v_gene: TRBV10-2
CDR3nt: TGCGCCAGCAGTTTCGACAGGACCGGAAACACCATATATTTT
CDR3aa: CASSFDRTGNTIYF

d_gene: NA
abundance: NA
j_gene: TRBJ2-3
v_gene: TRBV5-6
CDR3nt: TGTGCCAGCAGCACAGGGATTCGCACAGATACGCAGTATTTT
CDR3aa: CASSTGIRTDTQYF

d_gene: TRBD2
abundance: NA
j_gene: TRBJ2-3
v_gene: TRBV7-2
CDR3nt: TGTGCCAGCAGCGCGCGGGGGACAGATACGCAGTATTTT
CDR3aa: CASSARGTDTQYF

d_gene: NA
abundance: NA
j_gene: TRBJ1-4
v_gene: TRBV10-2
CDR3nt: TGCGCCAGCAGTGACCCGGGACAAGGGGGAAAACTGTTTTTT
CDR3aa: CASSDPGQGGKLFF

d_gene: NA
abundance: NA
j_gene: TRBJ2-2
v_gene: TRBV15
CDR3nt: TGTGCCACCGGCGGCGGGGAGCTGTTTTTT
CDR3aa: CATGGGELFF

d_gene: NA
abundance: NA
j_gene: TRBJ2-1
v_gene: TRBV6-1
CDR3nt: TGTGCCAGCAGTGAGTTTACAGGTCCGGATGAGCAGTTCTTC
CDR3aa: CASSEFTGPDEQFF

d_gene: NA
abundance: NA
j_gene: TRBJ1-5
v_gene: TRBV19
CDR3nt: TGTGCCAGTAGTTGGGAGAGCAATCAGCCCCAGCATTTT
CDR3aa: CASSWESNQPQHF

d_gene: TRBD1
abundance: NA
j_gene: TRBJ2-7
v_gene: TRBV7-9
CDR3nt: TGTGCCAGCAGTCAGGCAACAGGGGTTTACTCCTACGAGCAGTACTTC
CDR3aa: CASSQATGVYSYEQYF

d_gene: TRBD1
abundance: NA
j_gene: TRBJ2-7
v_gene: TRBV7-9
CDR3nt: TGTGCCAGCAGCCAGGGGGACGAGCAGTACTTC
CDR3aa: CASSQGDEQYF

d_gene: NA
abundance: NA
j_gene: TRBJ1-1
v_gene: TRBV28
CDR3nt: TGTGCCAGCAGTTTACCCCTAAATATGAACACTGAAGCTTTCTTT
CDR3aa: CASSLPLNMNTEAFF

d_gene: NA
abundance: NA
j_gene: TRBJ2-5
v_gene: TRBV7-8
CDR3nt: TGTGCCAGCAGCTACGGTCAGGGCGAGACCCAGTACTTC
CDR3aa: CASSYGQGETQYF

d_gene: TRBD2
abundance: NA
j_gene: TRBJ2-1
v_gene: TRBV7-3
CDR3nt: TGTGCCAGCAGCTTAACAGCACTAGCGGGGGGTGAGCAGTTCTTC
CDR3aa: CASSLTALAGGEQFF

d_gene: NA
abundance: once
j_gene: TRBJ1-1
v_gene: TRBV19
CDR3nt: TGTGCCAGTAGTATACATGGCCTCATGAACACTGAAGCTTTCTTT
CDR3aa: CASSIHGLMNTEAFF

d_gene: TRBD1
abundance: NA
j_gene: TRBJ2-7
v_gene: TRBV5-1
CDR3nt: TGCGCCAGCAGCTTGTACAGGGGGCTGGACGAGCAGTACTTC
CDR3aa: CASSLYRGLDEQYF

d_gene: NA
abundance: once
j_gene: TRBJ2-5
v_gene: TRBV7-9
CDR3nt: TGTGCCACCGTCCAAGAGACCCAGTACTTC
CDR3aa: CATVQETQYF

d_gene: NA
abundance: NA
j_gene: TRBJ2-3
v_gene: TRBV9
CDR3nt: TGTGCCAGCAGCGTAAGCCCCGACACAGATACGCAGTATTTT
CDR3aa: CASSVSPDTDTQYF

d_gene: TRBD2
abundance: NA
j_gene: TRBJ2-7
v_gene: TRBV27
CDR3nt: TGTGCCAGCAGTTTAAGGACTAGCGGGTACGAGCAGTACTTC
CDR3aa: CASSLRTSGYEQYF

d_gene: TRBD2
abundance: once
j_gene: TRBJ2-3
v_gene: TRBV7-8
CDR3nt: TGTGCCAGCAGCTCCGGACTAGCGGGGGTCACAGATACGCAGTATTTT
CDR3aa: CASSSGLAGVTDTQYF

d_gene: NA
abundance: NA
j_gene: TRBJ1-2
v_gene: TRBV20-1
CDR3nt: TGCAGCCCCGGGGGATTCTATGGCTACACCTTC
CDR3aa: CSPGGFYGYTF

d_gene: NA
abundance: NA
j_gene: TRBJ2-7
v_gene: TRBV6-5
CDR3nt: TGTGCCAGCCAGTCCCCGAGACAGGACTTCTACGAGCAGTACTTC
CDR3aa: CASQSPRQDFYEQYF

d_gene: NA
abundance: NA
j_gene: TRBJ1-6
v_gene: TRBV24-1
CDR3nt: TGTGCCACCAGTGACGGACGGACTGGTTCACCCCTCCACTTT
CDR3aa: CATSDGRTGSPLHF

d_gene: NA
abundance: NA
j_gene: TRBJ1-4
v_gene: TRBV2
CDR3nt: TGTGCCAGCAGTGAAGCGGGGGCAGGGTTGCGGGAAAAACTGTTTTTT
CDR3aa: CASSEAGAGLREKLFF

d_gene: NA
abundance: NA
j_gene: TRBJ2-7
v_gene: TRBV18
CDR3nt: TGTGCCAGCTCACCACCGTCCACAGGGTCCTACGAGCAGTACTTC
CDR3aa: CASSPPSTGSYEQYF

d_gene: NA
abundance: NA
j_gene: TRBJ2-1
v_gene: TRBV28
CDR3nt: TGTGCCAGCAGGACCCTATGGGGCCATTACAATGAGCAGTTCTTC
CDR3aa: CASRTLWGHYNEQFF

d_gene: NA
abundance: once
j_gene: TRBJ1-5
v_gene: TRBV27
CDR3nt: TGTGCCAGCAGTTTATTAGGAGGGCAGCCCCAGCATTTT
CDR3aa: CASSLLGGQPQHF

d_gene: NA
abundance: once
j_gene: TRBJ2-7
v_gene: TRBV9
CDR3nt: TGTGCCAGCAGCCCCGGGACTTCAAGCTCCTACGAGCAGTACTTC
CDR3aa: CASSPGTSSSYEQYF

d_gene: NA
abundance: NA
j_gene: TRBJ2-7
v_gene: TRBV29-1
CDR3nt: TGCAGCGTTGAGGTACAGGGCGCCGAGCAGTACTTC
CDR3aa: CSVEVQGAEQYF